A selection of T cell receptor beta chains follows, all from one sample in a study of PD-1 blockade in classical Hodgkin lymphoma. The data were produced by immunoSEQ multiplex PCR, yet TCRdb's version contains in-frame clones alone and is incomplete. The sample holds under 95,000 clones, around 90% seen once. The sequencing here drew on peripheral blood mononuclear cells (PBMCs), taken before the second cycle of nivolumab. Source of these receptors: a human donor with classical Hodgkin lymphoma. The CDR3 runs from the conserved cysteine through the conserved F or W. Each record gives: CDR3 length, J gene, clone size, D gene, V gene, CDR3 protein, CDR3 DNA. D genes are given only for firm matches. Clone size, where shown, is once, few, many, or a class for clones that have expanded.

13	TRBJ2-5	.	.	TRBV19	CASSPGQPTGQYF	TGTGCCAGTAGTCCCGGACAGCCTACGGGGCAGTACTTC
16	TRBJ2-7	.	TRBD2	TRBV7-9	CASSLGGGRAVDEQYF	TGTGCCAGCAGCTTAGGGGGCGGGAGGGCCGTTGACGAGCAGTACTTC
11	TRBJ2-2	.	.	TRBV20-1	CSVGLAGELFF	TGCAGTGTCGGGTTGGCCGGGGAGCTGTTTTTT
14	TRBJ1-4	once	.	TRBV28	CASSFGQLNEKLFF	TGTGCCAGCAGTTTCGGGCAGTTGAATGAAAAACTGTTTTTT
15	TRBJ2-5	once	.	TRBV7-8	CASSLVGLGDETQYF	TGTGCCAGCAGCTTAGTGGGGCTTGGGGACGAGACCCAGTACTTC
11	TRBJ1-4	.	.	TRBV25-1	CASSRQDKLFF	TGTGCCAGCAGTAGACAGGACAAACTGTTTTTT
14	TRBJ2-1	.	.	TRBV2	CASSELRLGGEQFF	TGTGCCAGCAGTGAATTGCGGCTCGGGGGTGAGCAGTTCTTC
16	TRBJ2-1	.	TRBD2	TRBV4-2	CASSQVGGTSGNEQFF	TGTGCCAGCAGCCAAGTGGGCGGGACTAGCGGAAATGAGCAGTTCTTC
15	TRBJ2-2	once	TRBD1	TRBV6-5	CASNLDRSNTGELFF	TGTGCCAGCAACCTGGACAGGTCCAATACCGGGGAGCTGTTTTTT
18	TRBJ2-3	.	TRBD1	TRBV25-1	CASSEPRHRTGGTDTQYF	TGTGCCAGCAGTGAACCTAGGCACCGGACAGGCGGCACAGATACGCAGTATTTT
14	TRBJ1-1	.	.	TRBV29-1	CSVESGGGSTEAFF	TGCAGCGTTGAATCCGGAGGGGGAAGTACTGAAGCTTTCTTT
14	TRBJ2-7	.	TRBD1	TRBV19	CASSVPGTAYEQYF	TGTGCCAGTAGTGTACCCGGGACAGCCTACGAGCAGTACTTC
18	TRBJ1-1	.	.	TRBV18	CASSPTITTTMGNTEAFF	TGTGCCAGCTCACCAACCATCACGACTACAATGGGGAACACTGAAGCTTTCTTT
13	TRBJ2-7	.	.	TRBV6-6	CASNQPPNYEQYF	TGTGCCAGCAATCAACCCCCTAATTACGAGCAGTACTTC
12	TRBJ2-7	once	.	TRBV10-3	CATREFSYEQYF	TGTGCCACACGGGAATTTTCCTACGAGCAGTACTTC
13	TRBJ2-7	.	TRBD2	TRBV30	CAGSGRIGDEQYF	TGTGCCGGTAGCGGGAGGATTGGAGACGAGCAGTACTTC
13	TRBJ1-5	.	.	TRBV27	CASSLGVTQPQHF	TGTGCCAGCAGTTTAGGGGTAACTCAGCCCCAGCATTTT
16	TRBJ2-3	.	.	TRBV5-1	CASSFFQLGSLDTQYF	TGCGCCAGCAGCTTTTTCCAATTAGGGAGTCTGGATACGCAGTATTTT
14	TRBJ2-4	.	.	TRBV27	CASSPSRRANIQYF	TGTGCCAGCAGTCCGTCTCGGAGGGCCAACATTCAGTACTTC
16	TRBJ2-7	.	TRBD2	TRBV4-2	CASSQGGLAGSNEQYF	TGTGCCAGCAGCCAAGGAGGACTAGCGGGTTCTAACGAGCAGTACTTC
15	TRBJ1-5	.	TRBD1	TRBV9	CASSVAPGGEQPQHF	TGTGCCAGCAGCGTAGCTCCAGGGGGGGAGCAGCCCCAGCATTTT
15	TRBJ1-5	.	.	TRBV7-8	CASSPGPGGLVPQHF	TGTGCCAGCAGCCCGGGACCCGGCGGACTGGTGCCCCAGCATTTT
14	TRBJ2-7	.	TRBD2	TRBV10-3	CATGLAGYSYEQYF	TGTGCCACGGGCCTAGCGGGATACTCCTACGAGCAGTACTTC
14	TRBJ2-7	.	.	TRBV4-2	CASSQDRLGDEQYF	TGTGCCAGCAGCCAAGACAGGCTAGGGGACGAGCAGTACTTC
14	TRBJ2-5	.	.	TRBV29-1	CSARLGTVQETQYF	TGCAGCGCCAGACTAGGGACAGTTCAAGAGACCCAGTACTTC
15	TRBJ1-3	.	TRBD1	TRBV7-8	CASSSWTGGGNTIYF	TGTGCCAGCAGCTCATGGACAGGGGGCGGAAACACCATATATTTT
15	TRBJ1-6	.	.	TRBV6-5	CASTPGRVVGSPLHF	TGTGCCAGCACCCCTGGCAGGGTTGTCGGATCACCCCTCCACTTT
13	TRBJ1-1	.	TRBD1	TRBV27	CASGQGVYTEAFF	TGTGCCAGCGGACAGGGGGTTTACACTGAAGCTTTCTTT
14	TRBJ2-3	few	.	TRBV7-9	CASRKAEGADTQYF	TGTGCCAGCAGAAAAGCCGAGGGGGCAGATACGCAGTATTTT
16	TRBJ2-3	.	TRBD2	TRBV7-9	CASSPLLAGVSDTQYF	TGTGCCAGCAGCCCGCTGCTAGCGGGAGTTTCGGATACGCAGTATTTT
15	TRBJ2-1	.	TRBD2	TRBV5-4	CASSLLAGGQDEQFF	TGTGCCAGCAGCTTGTTAGCGGGAGGGCAAGATGAGCAGTTCTTC
15	TRBJ2-1	.	TRBD1	TRBV28	CASSPPGQVNGEQFF	TGTGCCAGCAGTCCCCCGGGACAGGTTAACGGTGAGCAGTTCTTC